The 23 T cell receptor beta chains given below trace back to one sample, sequenced in a study of blood T cell repertoires in COVID-19. Profiling relied on immunoSEQ multiplex PCR, and the TCRdb table lists in-frame clones only, not all of them. The data hold around 55,000 clones, with more than 70% observed a single time. The sample taken for sequencing was peripheral blood. The receptors here all came from a man between 60 and 70 years old with active COVID-19.

With regard to this clone: At the DNA level, this CDR3 is encoded by other sequences in the same sample as well. The J gene is TRBJ2-1, the V gene TRBV11-3, with D tentatively TRBD1 (6 bases). Germline V gives CDR1 SGHNT, CDR2 YENEEA. CDR3 size: 13 residues. Trimming pared 5 bases from V and 6 bases from J, leaving 11 bases between. The CDR3 spells CASSLHRANEQFF. CDR3 in DNA: TGTGCCAGCAGCCTACACAGGGCCAATGAGCAGTTCTTC. Complete variable domain (other parts from reference TRBV11-3 and TRBJ2-1): EAGVVQSPRYKIIEKKQPVAFWCNPISGHNTLYWYLQNLGQGPELLIRYENEEAVDDSQLPKDRFSAERLKGVDSTLKIQPAELGDSAVYLCASSLHRANEQFFGPGTRLTVL.

This sequence joins TRBV7-7 and TRBJ2-7; D unclear. V was shortened by 0 bases and J by 1 base, with 4 bases between the two germline ends. Germline V lookup: CDR1 SSHAT, CDR2 FNYEAQ (reference sequence). The CDR3 length is 13 residues. The CDR3 here is CASSLASSYEQYF. The CDR3 DNA reads as TGTGCCAGCAGCTTAGCCAGTTCCTACGAGCAGTACTTC.

The V and J genes are TRBV15 and TRBJ2-7; 10 bases map to TRBD1. The CDR3 loop spans 15 amino acids. CDR1 LNHNV and CDR2 YYDKDF come from the germline V gene (reference sequence). With V trimmed by 1 base and J by 2 bases, 2 bases remained unmatched. The CDR3 protein is CATSRAGTGAYEQYF. DNA for the CDR3: TGTGCCACCAGCAGAGCCGGGACAGGGGCCTACGAGCAGTACTTC.

The J gene is TRBJ1-1, the V gene TRBV4-1, with 11 bases that match TRBD1. The CDR3 is 17 residues long. CDR1 MGHRA and CDR2 YSYEKL come from the germline V gene. The trim removed 0 bases at V and 4 bases at J, leaving 7 bases unmatched. The CDR3 nucleotides are TGCGCCAGCAGCCAAGACCAATCGGGACAGGGGGTCACTGAAGCTTTCTTT. Protein: CASSQDQSGQGVTEAFF.

This clone was observed once. The J gene is TRBJ2-1, the V gene TRBV11-3; 9 bases map to TRBD1. J was trimmed by 7 bases and V by 4 bases; bases with no gene match: 8. This CDR3 has 15 residues. Germline V gives CDR1 SGHNT, CDR2 YENEEA. CDR3 nucleotides: TGTGCCAGCAGCTCCTCCGGGACAGGGACGAATGAGCAGTTCTTC. Amino acid sequence: CASSSSGTGTNEQFF. The entire variable domain, with the rest obtained from reference TRBV11-3 and TRBJ2-1, is as follows: EAGVVQSPRYKIIEKKQPVAFWCNPISGHNTLYWYLQNLGQGPELLIRYENEEAVDDSQLPKDRFSAERLKGVDSTLKIQPAELGDSAVYLCASSSSGTGTNEQFFGPGTRLTVL.

V is TRBV2 and J is TRBJ1-5, with 7 nucleotides matching TRBD1. Germline assignment: CDR1 SNHLY and CDR2 FYNNEI. Trimming removed 6 bases from V and 5 bases from J; junction bases left unmatched: 4. The CDR3 is 13 residues long. The CDR3 bases are TGTGCCAGCAGCCGGGACAGCGATCAGCCCCAGCATTTT. Translation gives CASSRDSDQPQHF.

The V gene is TRBV10-1, the J gene TRBJ2-3; 7 bases are a match to TRBD2. The CDR3 is made up of 16 amino acids. Trimming took 2 bases from V and 4 from J; bases not matched to a gene: 9. Per germline, CDR1 WNHNN and CDR2 SYGVQD (reference sequence). In nucleotides, the CDR3 is TGCGCCAGCAGTGAGGTCGCGGGAGCCGGTCCAGATACGCAGTATTTT. Its translation: CASSEVAGAGPDTQYF.

J is TRBJ2-7 and V is TRBV18; 7 bases line up with TRBD2. Germline CDR1 KGHSH, CDR2 LQKENI. The CDR3 is made up of 16 amino acids. V dropped 5 bases and J dropped 0; count of bases not matched to a gene: 10. The CDR3 nucleotides read TGTGCCAGCTCATCAAATCAGGGAGGGAACTCCTACGAGCAGTACTTC. This codes for CASSSNQGGNSYEQYF.

V gene TRBV3-1 (or the pseudogene TRBV3-2) combines with J gene TRBJ2-5; 10 nucleotides agree with TRBD1. The V and J ends lost 4 bases and 5 bases, in that order; junction bases with no gene match: 7. The CDR3 contains 15 residues. Germline V gene sequence: CDR1 LGHDT, CDR2 YNNKEL (reference sequence). The CDR3 loop is CASSLRQGAWETQYF. The CDR3 bases are TGTGCCAGCAGCCTAAGACAGGGGGCATGGGAGACCCAGTACTTC.

This clone was seen only once. V and J are TRBV4-1 and TRBJ2-7, with 10 bases lining up with TRBD2. This CDR3 spans 15 amino acids. V trimming: 6 bases; J trimming: 0 bases; junction bases outside the gene matches: 5. In germline, CDR1 is MGHRA, CDR2 YSYEKL. This CDR3 reads CASRPGLAASYEQYF. As DNA, the CDR3 is TGCGCCAGCAGACCTGGACTAGCGGCCTCCTACGAGCAGTACTTC.

V and J are TRBV6-5 and TRBJ1-3; perhaps TRBD1 as D (5 bases). Germline V gene lookup returns CDR1 MNHEY and CDR2 SVGAGI. Trimming took 7 bases from V and 0 from J, leaving 13 bases between them. CDR3 length equals 15 residues. CDR3 sequence reads: CASTTSGFSGNTIYF. Written as DNA, the CDR3 is TGTGCCAGCACCACTTCAGGGTTCTCTGGAAACACCATATATTTT.

CDR3 region: CASSLVGRNSPLHF. The CDR3 nucleotides read TGTGCCAGCAGCTTAGTTGGGAGGAATTCACCCCTCCACTTT. The rearrangement uses TRBV7-2 and TRBJ1-6, with D hard to call. V shed 1 base and J shed 7 bases, with 8 bases lying between them. The CDR3 is made up of 14 amino acids. The germline CDR1 and CDR2 sequences are SGHTA and FQGNSA.

This clone was detected only a few times. The chain recombines TRBV7-3 with TRBJ1-5, with D possibly matching TRBD1 (5 bases). This CDR3 contains 13 residues. V lost 5 bases and J 6 bases, leaving 11 bases between the germline ends. The germline gives CDR1 SGHTA, CDR2 FQGTGA. CDR3 protein: CASSPGGGQPQHF. The DNA of the CDR3 is TGTGCCAGCAGCCCCGGGGGGGGTCAGCCCCAGCATTTT.

This chain joins TRBV18 and TRBJ1-1; 7 bases match TRBD1. Germline lookup yields CDR1 KGHSH and CDR2 LQKENI. This CDR3 contains 15 residues. V trimming: 6 bases; J trimming: 1 base; junction bases outside the gene matches: 8. DNA for the CDR3: TGTGCCAGCTCGGCCGGACAGGTCCGGAACACTGAAGCTTTCTTT. Amino acid sequence: CASSAGQVRNTEAFF.

This chain links TRBV5-1 with TRBJ2-5, with D unclear. Trimming took 1 base from V and 4 from J, leaving 11 bases between them. The germline V gene has CDR1 SGHRS and CDR2 YFSETQ. The CDR3 sequence is 14 residues long. CDR3 nucleotides: TGCGCCAGCAGCTTGTTCGGAGTTTCAGAGACCCAGTACTTC. Translating it yields CASSLFGVSETQYF.

The V and J genes are TRBV7-2 and TRBJ2-1; D is possibly TRBD2 (6 bases). Trimming pared 4 bases from V and 3 bases from J, leaving 10 bases between. Looked up from germline, CDR1 is SGHTA and CDR2 is FQGNSA. The CDR3 consists of 14 residues. The CDR3 DNA follows: TGTGCCAGCAGCTGGGAGGACAACTACAATGAGCAGTTCTTC. This gives the protein CASSWEDNYNEQFF. The complete variable domain, with remaining parts taken from reference TRBV7-2 and TRBJ2-1, reads GAGVSQSPSNKVTEKGKDVELRCDPISGHTALYWYRQSLGQGLEFLIYFQGNSAPDKSGLPSDRFSAERTGGSVSTLTIQRTQQEDSAVYLCASSWEDNYNEQFFGPGTRLTVL.

This chain joins TRBV11-2 and TRBJ2-4, with 9 bases fitting TRBD1. The CDR3 consists of 13 residues. The V and J ends lost 3 bases and 10 bases, in that order; junction bases with no gene match: 4. Germline V gene data show CDR1 as SGHAT and CDR2 as FQNNGV. The CDR3 loop is CASSLGQGRIQYF. CDR3 in DNA: TGTGCCAGCAGCTTGGGACAGGGACGGATTCAGTACTTC.

V and J are TRBV3-1 (or the pseudogene TRBV3-2) and TRBJ2-3; TRBD2 might be the D (5 bases). The CDR3 totals 14 residues. Per germline, CDR1 LGHDT and CDR2 YNNKEL (reference sequence). The V end lost 1 base, the J end lost 6 bases, and 11 bases lay between the germline ends. This CDR3 reads CASSQARRRDTQYF. The DNA of the CDR3 is TGTGCCAGCAGCCAAGCTCGGAGGCGGGATACGCAGTATTTT.

V is TRBV3-1 (or the pseudogene TRBV3-2) and J is TRBJ2-1; 7 bases agree with TRBD2. The CDR3 extends over 17 amino acids. Germline V gene lookup returns CDR1 LGHDT and CDR2 YNNKEL (reference sequence). V was clipped by 2 bases and J by 9 bases; unmatched bases: 16. CDR3 loop: CASSQIQTSPGAGEQFF. Here the CDR3 DNA reads TGTGCCAGCAGCCAAATACAGACTAGCCCCGGAGCGGGTGAGCAGTTCTTC.

The CDR3 DNA follows: TGTGCCATCAGTGCAGGGGTCAATCAGCCCCAGCATTTT. Protein product: CAISAGVNQPQHF. The chain employs TRBV10-3 and TRBJ1-5, with D tentatively TRBD1 (6 bases). V was pared by 4 bases and J by 3 bases, with 7 bases between. Germline V gene sequence: CDR1 ENHRY, CDR2 SYGVKD. There are 13 residues in the CDR3.

CDR3 residues: CASSIGGNQPQHF. For the CDR3, the DNA is TGTGCCAGTAGTATTGGGGGGAATCAGCCCCAGCATTTT. The chain links TRBV19 to TRBJ1-5, with D possibly TRBD1 on 5 matching bases. V was clipped by 3 bases and J by 4 bases, with 7 bases between them. Germline assignment: CDR1 LNHDA and CDR2 SQIVND (reference sequence). The length of the CDR3 is 13 residues.

This chain connects TRBV7-9 to TRBJ2-7, with 9 bases aligning to TRBD1. V gave up 6 bases and J gave up 4 bases; unmatched junction bases: 7. From germline, CDR1 is SEHNR and CDR2 FQNEAQ (reference sequence). The CDR3 contains 14 residues. The CDR3 sequence: CASSVTGGGYEQYF. The DNA for the CDR3 is TGTGCCAGCAGTGTAACAGGGGGCGGGTACGAGCAGTACTTC.

This clone was counted between two and nine times. The J gene is TRBJ2-4, the V gene TRBV5-4, with TRBD2 matching over 9 bases. V lost 0 bases to trimming and J lost 3 bases; unmatched junction nucleotides: 4. This CDR3 spans 16 amino acids. Germline V gives CDR1 SGHNT, CDR2 YYREEE (reference sequence). The CDR3, as DNA: TGTGCCAGCAGCTTGGGGGCTAGCGGGATCAAAAACATTCAGTACTTC. Translation: CASSLGASGIKNIQYF.